This TCR beta chain was sequenced during a study of T cell responses to AZD1222 COVID-19 vaccine. On this clone: What it binds is unknown.

In germline, CDR1 is LNHDA, CDR2 SQIVND (reference sequence). The CDR3 sequence is 17 residues long. V was clipped by 5 bases and J by 5 bases; unmatched bases: 10. The table came from immunoSEQ multiplex PCR; TCRdb's copy has only in-frame clones and leaves some out. The table has tens of thousands of clones, around 84% seen once. Notes on the study in general: Without day 14 samples, only post-peak T cell repertoires were studied. The number of AZD1222 recipients seropositive at baseline was only five to seven.

This chain joins TRBV19 and TRBJ2-5; 14 bases fit TRBD2. This receptor was obtained from an adult who received the AZD1222 COVID-19 vaccine. The specimen was peripheral blood, collected 28 days after the second AZD1222 dose. The CDR3 DNA sequence: TGTGCCAGTAGTTCAGGGACTAGCGGGAGCTCTGGGGAGACCCAGTACTTC. It yields the protein CASSSGTSGSSGETQYF. Full variable domain (rest looked up from reference TRBV19 and TRBJ2-5): DGGITQSPKYLFRKEGQNVTLSCEQNLNHDAMYWYRQDPGQGLRLIYYSQIVNDFQKGDIAEGYSVSREKKESFPLTVTSAQKNPTAFYLCASSSGTSGSSGETQYFGPGTRLLVL.